These 11 T cell receptor beta chains share one sample of origin, sequenced in a study of control samples from healthy donors and cancer patients. The protocol was immunoSEQ multiplex PCR, while the TCRdb copy is restricted to in-frame clones and leaves out a portion. The data hold more than 95,000 clones, with over 75% observed a single time. The sequenced material came from PBMCs. Source of these receptors: a woman aged 50 to 65 with colorectal cancer.

This CDR3 is CAWSVDRGFSPLHF. The DNA for the CDR3 is TGTGCCTGGAGTGTTGACAGGGGGTTTTCACCCCTCCACTTT. The rearrangement uses TRBV30 and TRBJ1-6, with TRBD1 matching 9 bases. The CDR3 is 14 amino acids. CDR1 and CDR2 from the germline V gene are GTSNPN and SVGIG (reference sequence). J was trimmed by 9 bases and V by 0 bases; bases with no gene match: 3. Variable domain in full (rest from reference TRBV30 and TRBJ1-6): SQTIHQWPATLVQPVGSPLSLECTVEGTSNPNLYWYRQAAGRGLQLLFYSVGIGQISSEVPQNLSASRPQDRQFILSSKKLLLSDSGFYLCAWSVDRGFSPLHFGNGTRLTVT.

The V and J genes are TRBV29-1 and TRBJ2-6; D call uncertain. CDR3 length: 16 residues. CDR1 is SQVTM and CDR2 is ANQGSEA in the germline V gene. V was cut by 4 bases and J by 0 bases, with 13 bases left in between. CDR3 protein: CSVGRTGSSGANVLTF. The CDR3 DNA is TGCAGCGTTGGTAGGACGGGCAGCTCTGGGGCCAACGTCCTGACTTTC.

The rearrangement uses TRBV6-5 and TRBJ1-6, with 9 nucleotides matching TRBD1. This CDR3 has 14 residues. The V and J ends lost 6 bases and 8 bases, in that order; junction bases with no gene match: 5. Germline V gene sequence: CDR1 MNHEY, CDR2 SVGAGI. CDR3 sequence: CASRRQGEDSPLHF. CDR3 coding DNA: TGTGCCAGCAGGCGACAGGGGGAGGATTCACCCCTCCACTTT.

The chain uses TRBV2 and TRBJ2-5, with TRBD2 identical over 7 bases. After removal of 5 bases from V and 1 base from J, the junction contained 4 bases not matched to a gene. Looked up from germline, CDR1 is SNHLY and CDR2 is FYNNEI. The CDR3 sequence is 14 residues long. The CDR3 DNA is TGTGCCAGCAGTTACCTAGCGGTCCAAGAGACCCAGTACTTC. Its protein is CASSYLAVQETQYF.

The chain recombines TRBV6-6 with TRBJ1-5, with D uncertain. The germline V gene encodes CDR1 MNHNY and CDR2 SVGAGI (reference sequence). V was cut by 0 bases and J by 11 bases, with 17 bases left in between. The CDR3 has 15 amino acids. The CDR3 loop reads CASSYSVEREKSQHF. Here the CDR3 DNA reads TGTGCCAGCAGTTACTCGGTCGAGAGGGAGAAGTCCCAGCATTTT.

V usage is TRBV12-3 or TRBV12-4 and J usage is TRBJ1-4; D is undetermined. The CDR3 covers 13 residues. Trimming stripped 4 bases from V and 5 bases from J, with 8 bases between. As DNA, the CDR3 is TGTGCCAGCAGTTCCTCGGGGAATGAAAAACTGTTTTTT. Its translation is CASSSSGNEKLFF.

J is TRBJ1-1 and V is TRBV5-1; 7 bases fit TRBD1. The CDR3 loop spans 14 amino acids. Germline CDR1 and CDR2: SGHRS and YFSETQ. Trimming took 4 bases from V and 4 from J; bases not matched to a gene: 7. The CDR3 sequence is CASSPRQGGTEAFF. The DNA of the CDR3 is TGCGCCAGCAGCCCAAGACAGGGAGGCACTGAAGCTTTCTTT. Together with reference TRBV5-1 and TRBJ1-1, the CDR3 gives the full variable domain: KAGVTQTPRYLIKTRGQQVTLSCSPISGHRSVSWYQQTPGQGLQFLFEYFSETQRNKGNFPGRFSGRQFSNSRSEMNVSTLELGDSALYLCASSPRQGGTEAFFGQGTRLTVV.

The chain couples TRBV27 to TRBJ2-3; TRBD1 agrees at 8 bases. The CDR3 has 15 amino acids. Germline lookup yields CDR1 MNHEY and CDR2 SMNVEV (reference sequence). The V and J ends lost 8 bases and 4 bases, in that order; junction bases with no gene match: 11. CDR3 in amino acids: CASSGRGLSADTQYF. CDR3 nucleotides: TGTGCCAGCTCGGGCAGGGGGCTGTCGGCAGATACGCAGTATTTT.

V is TRBV7-2 and J is TRBJ2-3, with D possibly TRBD2 on 6 matching bases. V dropped 7 bases and J dropped 0 bases, with 11 bases sitting between them. In germline, CDR1 is SGHTA, CDR2 FQGNSA. The CDR3 loop spans 14 amino acids. The CDR3 DNA is TGTGCCAGCACGCAGGCGGGAAGCACAGATACGCAGTATTTT. Translation: CASTQAGSTDTQYF. Full variable domain (outside the CDR3, taken from reference TRBV7-2 and TRBJ2-3): GAGVSQSPSNKVTEKGKDVELRCDPISGHTALYWYRQSLGQGLEFLIYFQGNSAPDKSGLPSDRFSAERTGGSVSTLTIQRTQQEDSAVYLCASTQAGSTDTQYFGPGTRLTVL.

This CDR3 is CSVLSGTESYEQYF. The DNA for the CDR3 is TGCAGCGTCCTATCCGGGACGGAGTCCTACGAGCAGTACTTC. The gene calls are TRBV29-1 and TRBJ2-7; the D gene could be TRBD1 or TRBD2 (5 bases each). The CDR3 length is 14 residues. The V and J ends lost 6 bases and 1 base respectively, with 16 bases between them. The germline gives CDR1 SQVTM, CDR2 ANQGSEA.

The rearrangement uses TRBV20-1 and TRBJ2-1; D unresolved. The germline CDR1 and CDR2 sequences are DFQATT and SNEGSKA (reference sequence). Trimming removed 3 bases from V and 4 bases from J, with 4 bases in between. The CDR3 consists of 11 residues. Here the CDR3 DNA reads TGCAGTGCTAGTAGGTACAATGAGCAGTTCTTC. This encodes CSASRYNEQFF.